This TCR beta chain was identified in a study of shared clonotypes between healthy human individuals. Across the whole study: The cohort comprised a couple of women and a few men. Their ages spanned 18 to 49 years.

Running of the assay took place at deep level. Sequencing was performed with immunoSEQ multiplex PCR; in TCRdb, only in-frame clones are kept and a portion is missing. The table lists approximately 1.4 million clones, 95% to 99% of them singletons. This clone has only one observation. V lost 3 bases, J lost 5 bases, and 1 base lay in between. Per germline, CDR1 DFQATT and CDR2 SNEGSKA (reference sequence). The CDR3 length is 9 residues. The J gene is TRBJ2-5, the V gene TRBV20-1; D is ambiguous. Sequenced material: naive CD4+ T cells sorted from blood. The subset denotes: CD45RA+ positively selected. This receptor was obtained from a man aged 25-45 years in good health. The CDR3 DNA follows: TGCAGTGCTAGCGAGACCCAGTACTTC. Protein sequence: CSASETQYF.